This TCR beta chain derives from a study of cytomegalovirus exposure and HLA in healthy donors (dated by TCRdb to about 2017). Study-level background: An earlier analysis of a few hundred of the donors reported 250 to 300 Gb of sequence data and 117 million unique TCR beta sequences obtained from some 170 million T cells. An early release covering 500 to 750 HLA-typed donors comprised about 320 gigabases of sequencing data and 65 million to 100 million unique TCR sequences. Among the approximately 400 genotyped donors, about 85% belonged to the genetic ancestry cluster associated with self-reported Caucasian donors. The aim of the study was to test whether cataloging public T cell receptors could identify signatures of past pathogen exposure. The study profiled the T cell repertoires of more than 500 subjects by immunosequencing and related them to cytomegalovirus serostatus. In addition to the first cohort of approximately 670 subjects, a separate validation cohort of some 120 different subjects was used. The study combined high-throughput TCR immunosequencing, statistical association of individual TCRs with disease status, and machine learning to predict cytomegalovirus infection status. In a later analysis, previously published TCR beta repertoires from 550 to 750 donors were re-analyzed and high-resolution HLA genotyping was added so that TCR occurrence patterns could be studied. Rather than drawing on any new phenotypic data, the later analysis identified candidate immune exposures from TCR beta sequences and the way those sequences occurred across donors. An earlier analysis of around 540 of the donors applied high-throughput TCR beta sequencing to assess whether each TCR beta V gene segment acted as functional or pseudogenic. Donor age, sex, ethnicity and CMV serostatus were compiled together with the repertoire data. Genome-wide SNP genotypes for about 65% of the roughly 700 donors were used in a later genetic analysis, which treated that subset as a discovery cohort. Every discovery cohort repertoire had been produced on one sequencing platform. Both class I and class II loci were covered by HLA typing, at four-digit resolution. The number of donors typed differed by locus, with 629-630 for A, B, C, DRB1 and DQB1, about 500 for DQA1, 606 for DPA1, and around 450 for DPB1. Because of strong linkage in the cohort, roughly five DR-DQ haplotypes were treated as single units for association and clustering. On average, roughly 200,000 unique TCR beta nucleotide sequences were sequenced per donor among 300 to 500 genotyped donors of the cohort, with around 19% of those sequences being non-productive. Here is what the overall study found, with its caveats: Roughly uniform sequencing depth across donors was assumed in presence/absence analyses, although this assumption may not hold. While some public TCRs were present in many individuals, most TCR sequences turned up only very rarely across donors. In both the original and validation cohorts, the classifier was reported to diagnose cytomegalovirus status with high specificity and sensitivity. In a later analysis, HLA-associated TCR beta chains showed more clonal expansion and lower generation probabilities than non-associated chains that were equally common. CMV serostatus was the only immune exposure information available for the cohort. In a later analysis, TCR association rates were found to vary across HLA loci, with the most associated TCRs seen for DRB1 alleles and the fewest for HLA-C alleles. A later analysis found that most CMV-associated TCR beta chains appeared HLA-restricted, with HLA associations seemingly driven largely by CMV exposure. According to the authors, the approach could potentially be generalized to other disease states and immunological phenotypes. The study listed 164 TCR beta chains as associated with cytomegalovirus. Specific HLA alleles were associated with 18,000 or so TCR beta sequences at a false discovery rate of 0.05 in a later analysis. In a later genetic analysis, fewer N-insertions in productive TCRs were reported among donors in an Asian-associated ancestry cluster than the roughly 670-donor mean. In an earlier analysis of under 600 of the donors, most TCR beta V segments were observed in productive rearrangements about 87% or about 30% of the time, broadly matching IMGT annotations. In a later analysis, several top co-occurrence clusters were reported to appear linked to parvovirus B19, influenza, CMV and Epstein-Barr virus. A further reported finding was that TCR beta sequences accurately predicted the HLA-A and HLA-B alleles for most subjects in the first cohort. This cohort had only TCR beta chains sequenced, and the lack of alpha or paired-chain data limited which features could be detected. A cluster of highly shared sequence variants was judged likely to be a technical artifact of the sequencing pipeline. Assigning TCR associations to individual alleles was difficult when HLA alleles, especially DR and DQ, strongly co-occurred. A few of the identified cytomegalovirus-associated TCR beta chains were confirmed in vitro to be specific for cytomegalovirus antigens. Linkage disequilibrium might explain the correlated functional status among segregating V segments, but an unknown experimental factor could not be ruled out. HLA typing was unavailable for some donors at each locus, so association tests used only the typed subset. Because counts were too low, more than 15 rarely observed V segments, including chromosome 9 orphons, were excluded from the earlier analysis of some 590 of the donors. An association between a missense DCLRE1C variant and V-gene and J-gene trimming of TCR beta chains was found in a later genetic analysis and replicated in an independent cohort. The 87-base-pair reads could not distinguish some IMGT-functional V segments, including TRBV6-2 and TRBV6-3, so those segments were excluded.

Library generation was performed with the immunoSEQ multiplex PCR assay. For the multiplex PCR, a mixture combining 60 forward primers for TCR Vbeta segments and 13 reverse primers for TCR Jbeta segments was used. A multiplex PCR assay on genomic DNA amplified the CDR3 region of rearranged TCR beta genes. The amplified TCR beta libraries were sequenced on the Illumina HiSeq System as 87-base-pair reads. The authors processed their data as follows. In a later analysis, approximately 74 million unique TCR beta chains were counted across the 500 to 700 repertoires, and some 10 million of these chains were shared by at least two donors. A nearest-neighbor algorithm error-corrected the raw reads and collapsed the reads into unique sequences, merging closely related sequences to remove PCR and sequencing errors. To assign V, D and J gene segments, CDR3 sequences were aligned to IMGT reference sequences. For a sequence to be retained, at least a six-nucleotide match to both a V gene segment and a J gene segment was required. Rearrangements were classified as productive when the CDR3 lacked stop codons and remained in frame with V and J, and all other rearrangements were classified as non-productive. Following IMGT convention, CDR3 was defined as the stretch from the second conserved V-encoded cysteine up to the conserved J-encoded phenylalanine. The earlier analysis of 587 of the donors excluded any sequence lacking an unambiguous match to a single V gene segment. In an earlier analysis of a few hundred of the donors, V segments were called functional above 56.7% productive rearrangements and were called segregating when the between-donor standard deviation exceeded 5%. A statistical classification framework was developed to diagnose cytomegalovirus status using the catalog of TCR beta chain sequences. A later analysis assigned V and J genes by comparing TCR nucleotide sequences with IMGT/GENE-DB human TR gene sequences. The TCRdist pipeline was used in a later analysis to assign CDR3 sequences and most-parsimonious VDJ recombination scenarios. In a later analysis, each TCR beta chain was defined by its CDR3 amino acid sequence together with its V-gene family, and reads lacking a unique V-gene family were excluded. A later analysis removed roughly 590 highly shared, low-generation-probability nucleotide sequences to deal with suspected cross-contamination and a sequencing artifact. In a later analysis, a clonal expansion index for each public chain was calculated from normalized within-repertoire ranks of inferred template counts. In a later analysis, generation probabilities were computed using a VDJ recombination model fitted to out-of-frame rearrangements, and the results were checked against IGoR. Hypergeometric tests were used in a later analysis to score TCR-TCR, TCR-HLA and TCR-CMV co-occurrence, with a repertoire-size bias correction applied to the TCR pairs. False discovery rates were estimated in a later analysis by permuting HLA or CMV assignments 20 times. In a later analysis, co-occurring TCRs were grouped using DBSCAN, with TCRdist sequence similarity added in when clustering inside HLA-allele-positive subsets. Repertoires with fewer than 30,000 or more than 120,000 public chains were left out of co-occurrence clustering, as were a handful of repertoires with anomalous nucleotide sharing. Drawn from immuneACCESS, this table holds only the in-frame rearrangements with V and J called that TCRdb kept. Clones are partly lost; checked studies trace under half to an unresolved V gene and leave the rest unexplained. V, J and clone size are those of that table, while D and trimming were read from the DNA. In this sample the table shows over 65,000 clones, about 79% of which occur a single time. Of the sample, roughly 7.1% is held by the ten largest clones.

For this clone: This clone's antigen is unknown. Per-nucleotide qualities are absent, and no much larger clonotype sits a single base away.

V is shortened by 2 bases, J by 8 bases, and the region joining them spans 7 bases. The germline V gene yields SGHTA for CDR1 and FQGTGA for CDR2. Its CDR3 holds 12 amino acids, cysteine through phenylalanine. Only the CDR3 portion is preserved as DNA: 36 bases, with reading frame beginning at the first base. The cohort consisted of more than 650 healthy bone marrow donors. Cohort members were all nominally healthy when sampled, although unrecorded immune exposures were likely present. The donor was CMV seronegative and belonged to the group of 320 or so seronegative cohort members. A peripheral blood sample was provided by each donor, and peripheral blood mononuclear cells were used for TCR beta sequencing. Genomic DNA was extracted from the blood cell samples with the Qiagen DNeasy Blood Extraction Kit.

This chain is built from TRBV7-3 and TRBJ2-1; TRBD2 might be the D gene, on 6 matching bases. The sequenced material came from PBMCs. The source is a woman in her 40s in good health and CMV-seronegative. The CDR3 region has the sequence CASSLWGDEQFF. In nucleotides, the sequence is TGTGCCAGCAGCTTATGGGGGGATGAGCAGTTCTTC.